The following is a T cell receptor (beta chain) sequence with its context. Its specificity is unknown. Treatment in this sample: oral pan-JAK inhibitor, 5-10 mg twice daily. The sample belongs to a study of CD8+ T cells in alopecia areata. Study conclusions and caveats: Alopecia totalis/universalis scalp especially showed more expanded CD8+ clones than normal scalp. Many expanded lesional clones persisted in scalp and blood during tofacitinib. TCRs were shared less clearly across patients than in mice, possibly for HLA-related reasons.

Extracted RNA was reverse transcribed into cDNA, the sequencing template. TCRdb keeps only in-frame clones here, not all; method: immunoSEQ multiplex PCR. The profile shows approximately 42,000 clones, about three fifths of them singletons. This CDR3 contains 13 residues. The germline V gene encodes CDR1 GTSNPN and CDR2 SVGIG (reference sequence). Trimming shortened V by 5 bases and J by 1 base, and 9 bases separated the two germline ends. The chain recombines TRBV30 with TRBJ1-5, with a possible D match to TRBD1 (5 bases). The specimen comprised CD8+ T cells sorted from blood, sampled at week 4, from a patient treated with tofacitinib. The clonotype was recovered from a human donor with alopecia areata. The CDR3 DNA is TGTGCCTGGGCAGGGAGCAGCAATCAGCCCCAGCATTTT. Translation: CAWAGSSNQPQHF.